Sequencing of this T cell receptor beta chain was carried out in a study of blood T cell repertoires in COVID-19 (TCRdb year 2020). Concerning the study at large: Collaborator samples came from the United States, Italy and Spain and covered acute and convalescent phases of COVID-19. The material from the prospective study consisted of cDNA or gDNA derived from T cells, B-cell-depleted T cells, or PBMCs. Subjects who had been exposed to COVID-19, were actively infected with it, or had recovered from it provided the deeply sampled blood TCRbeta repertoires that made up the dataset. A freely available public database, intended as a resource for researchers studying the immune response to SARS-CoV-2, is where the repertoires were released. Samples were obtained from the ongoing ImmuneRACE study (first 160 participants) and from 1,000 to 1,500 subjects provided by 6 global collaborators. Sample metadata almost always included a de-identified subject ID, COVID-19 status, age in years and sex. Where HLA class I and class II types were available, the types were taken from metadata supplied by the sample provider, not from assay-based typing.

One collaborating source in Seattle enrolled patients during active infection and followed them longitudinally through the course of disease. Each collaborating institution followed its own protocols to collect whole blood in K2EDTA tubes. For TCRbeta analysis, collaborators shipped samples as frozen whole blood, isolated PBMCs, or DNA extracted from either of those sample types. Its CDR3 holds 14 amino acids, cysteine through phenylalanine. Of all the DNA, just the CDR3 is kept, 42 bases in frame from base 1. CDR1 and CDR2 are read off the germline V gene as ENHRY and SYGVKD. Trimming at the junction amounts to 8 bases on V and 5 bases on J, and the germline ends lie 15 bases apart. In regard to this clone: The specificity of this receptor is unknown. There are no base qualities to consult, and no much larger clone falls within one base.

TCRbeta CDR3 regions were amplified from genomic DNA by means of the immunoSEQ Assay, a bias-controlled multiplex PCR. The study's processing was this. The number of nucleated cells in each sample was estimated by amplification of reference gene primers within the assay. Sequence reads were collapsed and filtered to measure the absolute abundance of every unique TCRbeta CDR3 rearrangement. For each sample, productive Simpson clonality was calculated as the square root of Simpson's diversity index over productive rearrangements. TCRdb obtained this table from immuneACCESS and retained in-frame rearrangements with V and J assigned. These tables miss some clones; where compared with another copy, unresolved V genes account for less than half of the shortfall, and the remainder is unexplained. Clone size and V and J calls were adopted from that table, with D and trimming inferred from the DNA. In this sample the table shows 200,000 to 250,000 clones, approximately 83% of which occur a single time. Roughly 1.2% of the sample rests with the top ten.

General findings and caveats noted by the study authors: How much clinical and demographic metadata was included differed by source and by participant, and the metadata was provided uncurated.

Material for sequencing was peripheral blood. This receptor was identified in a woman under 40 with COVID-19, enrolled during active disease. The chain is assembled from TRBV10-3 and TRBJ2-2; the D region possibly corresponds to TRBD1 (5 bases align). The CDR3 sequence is CAIASQQETGELFF. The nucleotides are TGTGCCATCGCCAGTCAACAGGAGACCGGGGAGCTGTTTTTT.